Each of the 23 T cell receptor beta chains below was sequenced from the same sample in a study of blood T cell dynamics during melanoma immunotherapy. Libraries were prepared by immunoSEQ multiplex PCR; TCRdb keeps only in-frame clonotypes and omits some of them. The sample holds some 10,000 clones, around 85% seen once. Time point denoted: week 3, after first cycle of checkpoint inhibitor. The input for sequencing was blood, taken from a patient treated with checkpoint blockade. These receptors originate from a human donor with melanoma.

A few counts support this clone. This sequence joins TRBV5-1 and TRBJ2-7, with a weak D call TRBD1 (5 bases). CDR3 length: 14 amino acids. CDR1 and CDR2 (germline): SGHRS, YFSETQ. Trimming removed 0 bases at V and 2 bases at J, with 9 bases between. The CDR3: CASSLGQPTYEQYF. The DNA of the CDR3 is TGCGCCAGCAGCTTGGGACAGCCGACCTACGAGCAGTACTTC.

V and J are TRBV18 and TRBJ1-5; D is unresolved. Germline V gene sequence: CDR1 KGHSH, CDR2 LQKENI. The V end was cut by 5 bases, the J end by 5 bases, with 19 bases between. This CDR3 comprises 16 residues. The CDR3 coding sequence is TGTGCCAGCTCAGTGAATCCCCCGGGCCAGGATCAGCCCCAGCATTTT. Translation gives CASSVNPPGQDQPQHF.

This clone was counted a few times. CDR3 DNA: TGTGCCAGCAGCCGGCAGGTCGATGAAAAACTGTTTTTT. It specifies CASSRQVDEKLFF. The J gene is TRBJ1-4, the V gene TRBV4-2; D gene ambiguous. The CDR3 is made up of 13 amino acids. Looked up from germline, CDR1 is LGHNA and CDR2 is YNFKEQ. With 4 bases removed from V and 6 bases from J, the gap between germline ends came to 9 bases.

The chain recombines TRBV21-1 with TRBJ1-1. TRBV21-1 is labeled a pseudogene. The CDR3 length is 14 residues. The chain's CDR3 is CASSTKCQHTEAFF. Here the CDR3 DNA reads TGTGCCAGCAGCACAAAATGTCAGCACACTGAAGCTTTCTTT.

CDR3 sequence (DNA): TGTGCCACCAGCGCCCTTAGAGAGTCCTACAATGAGCAGTTCTTC. The encoded protein is CATSALRESYNEQFF. The rearrangement joins TRBV15 to TRBJ2-1; D uncertain. The ends were cut back, 5 bases at V and 1 base at J, with 12 bases in the middle. CDR3 length equals 15 residues. From germline, CDR1 is LNHNV and CDR2 YYDKDF (reference sequence). Full variable domain (outside the CDR3, taken from reference TRBV15 and TRBJ2-1): DAMVIQNPRYQVTQFGKPVTLSCSQTLNHNVMYWYQQKSSQAPKLLFHYYDKDFNNEADTPDNFQSRRPNTSFCFLDIRSPGLGDTAMYLCATSALRESYNEQFFGPGTRLTVL.

This clone appeared a few times. The chain couples TRBV6-5 to TRBJ1-5, with 10 bases aligning to TRBD1. Trimming at V came to 6 bases and at J to 5 bases, leaving 4 bases not matched to a gene. The CDR3 is made up of 14 amino acids. Germline-derived CDR1 and CDR2 are MNHEY and SVGAGI. CDR3 region: CASSRTGGYQPQHF. As DNA, the CDR3 is TGTGCCAGCAGCCGGACAGGGGGGTATCAGCCCCAGCATTTT.

The J gene is TRBJ1-2, the V gene TRBV28; D remains unclear. V lost 7 bases and J 8 bases, leaving 17 bases between the germline ends. There are 13 residues in the CDR3. Germline V gene data show CDR1 as MDHEN and CDR2 as SYDVKM. The CDR3 loop is CASNFQAAGGYTF. In DNA form, the CDR3 reads TGTGCCAGCAATTTTCAGGCCGCGGGGGGCTACACCTTC.

The rearrangement joins TRBV4-1 to TRBJ2-6; TRBD1 might be the D (6 bases). Germline CDR1 is MGHRA and CDR2 is YSYEKL. Between the trimmed V and J ends, which lost 3 bases and 0 bases, there was a span of 24 bases. The CDR3 contains 21 residues. The CDR3 spells CASSQPRGRIGSSSGANVLTF. The CDR3 region has the DNA TGCGCCAGCAGCCAGCCCAGGGGACGGATCGGGTCCTCCTCTGGGGCCAACGTCCTGACTTTC.

This clone was found a few times. The chain uses TRBV9 and TRBJ1-2; D ambiguous. The CDR3 has 14 amino acids. Germline loops: CDR1 SGDLS, CDR2 YYNGEE. V was shortened by 4 bases and J by 1 base, with 11 bases between the two germline ends. The CDR3 DNA follows: TGTGCCAGCAGCCCCCCCCCATATAACTATGGCTACACCTTC. This sequence encodes CASSPPPYNYGYTF.

There are a few counts of this clone. V is TRBV5-1 and J is TRBJ1-1; D unclear. In germline, CDR1 is SGHRS, CDR2 YFSETQ. The CDR3 extends over 13 amino acids. V shed 1 base and J shed 5 bases, with 9 bases lying between them. The DNA for the CDR3 is TGCGCCAGCAGCTTGTTTGGGGATACTGAAGCTTTCTTT. Translated, it gives CASSLFGDTEAFF. The complete variable domain, with remaining parts taken from reference TRBV5-1 and TRBJ1-1, reads KAGVTQTPRYLIKTRGQQVTLSCSPISGHRSVSWYQQTPGQGLQFLFEYFSETQRNKGNFPGRFSGRQFSNSRSEMNVSTLELGDSALYLCASSLFGDTEAFFGQGTRLTVV.

V is TRBV5-4 and J is TRBJ2-3; D is uncertain. The germline V gene has CDR1 SGHNT and CDR2 YYREEE (reference sequence). The CDR3 totals 14 residues. V shed 2 bases and J shed 1 base, with 8 bases lying between them. The CDR3 is CASSFPLRTDTQYF. In DNA form, the CDR3 reads TGTGCCAGCAGCTTCCCCCTTCGCACAGATACGCAGTATTTT.

This rearrangement joins TRBV6-5 to TRBJ1-1; tentatively, D is TRBD1 (6 bases). The germline V and J ends were trimmed by 9 bases and 0 bases, with 17 bases remaining between them. The germline V gene has CDR1 MNHEY and CDR2 SVGAGI. The CDR3 runs 15 residues. The CDR3 region is CASFPGGRMNTEAFF. CDR3 in DNA: TGTGCCAGTTTTCCCGGGGGGCGGATGAACACTGAAGCTTTCTTT.

The rearrangement links TRBV9 to TRBJ2-7; 7 positions agree with TRBD1. V lost 4 bases, J lost 2 bases, and 12 bases stayed unmatched. The CDR3 sequence is 16 residues long. Germline loops: CDR1 SGDLS, CDR2 YYNGEE. The CDR3 spells CASSHNRGRPTYEQYF. The CDR3 DNA reads TGTGCCAGCAGCCACAACAGGGGACGCCCTACCTACGAGCAGTACTTC.

The V gene is TRBV28, the J gene TRBJ1-5; D remains ambiguous. Per the germline V gene, CDR1 is MDHEN and CDR2 is SYDVKM. Deletions cut 6 bases from V and 3 bases from J, with 12 bases between. The CDR3 sequence is 14 residues long. CDR3 in amino acids: CASSFTEPNQPQHF. CDR3 DNA: TGTGCCAGCAGCTTCACAGAACCCAATCAGCCCCAGCATTTT.

The gene calls are TRBV28 and TRBJ2-7; TRBD2 matches 13 bases. Germline loops: CDR1 MDHEN, CDR2 SYDVKM. This CDR3 is 16 amino acids long. The V gene end was trimmed by 6 bases and the J gene end by 0 bases; junction bases not matched to a gene: 5. This CDR3 reads CASSLGTSGTSYEQYF. Here the CDR3 DNA reads TGTGCCAGCAGCCTTGGGACTAGCGGGACCTCCTACGAGCAGTACTTC.

The rearrangement uses TRBV7-2 and TRBJ2-5, with TRBD2 as a possible D gene (6 bases). Germline V gives CDR1 SGHTA, CDR2 FQGNSA. This CDR3 region has 14 residues. V was shortened by 5 bases and J by 5 bases, with 15 bases between the two germline ends. The CDR3 here is CASSPRTIVETQYF. The CDR3 coding sequence is TGTGCCAGCAGCCCAAGGACTATCGTGGAGACCCAGTACTTC.

The CDR3: CASSLDRTSGDEQYF. The CDR3 DNA sequence: TGTGCCAGCAGCTTAGACCGGACTAGCGGCGACGAGCAGTACTTC. The chain joins TRBV11-2 to TRBJ2-7; 10 bases align to TRBD2. CDR1 and CDR2 from the germline V gene are SGHAT and FQNNGV. The V and J ends lost 0 bases and 5 bases, in that order; junction bases with no gene match: 4. The CDR3 totals 15 residues.

The chain couples TRBV9 to TRBJ2-7; TRBD1 aligns across 10 bases. Germline lookup yields CDR1 SGDLS and CDR2 YYNGEE. V lost 3 bases to trimming and J lost 2 bases; unmatched junction nucleotides: 2. This CDR3 spans 14 amino acids. CDR3 in amino acids: CASSEGTGAYEQYF. The CDR3 coding sequence is TGTGCCAGCAGCGAGGGGACAGGGGCCTACGAGCAGTACTTC.

This clone was counted between two and nine times. The V gene is TRBV13, the J gene TRBJ2-1; 12 nucleotides line up with TRBD2. There are 16 residues in the CDR3. V dropped 5 bases and J dropped 5; count of bases not matched to a gene: 7. Germline V gene data show CDR1 as PRHDT and CDR2 as FYEKMQ (reference sequence). The CDR3 sequence: CASSARLAGVNNEQFF. CDR3 in DNA: TGTGCCAGCAGCGCCCGACTAGCGGGAGTCAACAATGAGCAGTTCTTC.

With respect to this clone: The junction shows a germline mismatch at one end, possibly a read error. The chain combines TRBV19 with TRBJ2-7; possible D gene TRBD2, 7 bases. Germline lookup yields CDR1 LNHDA and CDR2 SQIVND (reference sequence). CDR3 size: 13 residues. The CDR3 DNA reads as TGTGCCAATAGTTTCGGGGGGCCCTACGAGCAGTACTTC. It codes for CANSFGGPYEQYF.

In DNA form, the CDR3 reads TGTGCCAGCAGCGTAGAGGGGGAATTGGGCGGGGAGCTGTTTTTT. Residues: CASSVEGELGGELFF. The chain combines TRBV9 with TRBJ2-2; D is perhaps TRBD1 (6 bases). Per the germline V gene, CDR1 is SGDLS and CDR2 is YYNGEE. Trimming took off 0 bases at V and 7 bases at J, with 13 bases between the two ends. This CDR3 region has 15 residues.

J is TRBJ2-3 and V is TRBV6-1; no clear D. V was trimmed by 3 bases and J by 0 bases, leaving 10 bases between them. This CDR3 is 15 amino acids long. Germline V gene data show CDR1 as MNHNS and CDR2 as SASEGT. CDR3 in amino acids: CASSDRNPSTDTQYF. As DNA, the CDR3 is TGTGCCAGCAGTGACCGGAACCCTAGCACAGATACGCAGTATTTT.

This clone came up once. V is TRBV29-1 and J is TRBJ2-3, with TRBD2 as a possible D gene (6 bases). The V end lost 7 bases, the J end lost 0 bases, and 14 bases lay between the germline ends. The CDR3 covers 14 residues. The germline gives CDR1 SQVTM, CDR2 ANQGSEA. The CDR3 loop reads CSGRALFSTDTQYF. The CDR3 DNA follows: TGCAGCGGGAGGGCCCTCTTTAGCACAGATACGCAGTATTTT.